These T cell receptor beta chains were read from a single sample in a study of CD8+ T cells in alopecia areata. Repertoires were generated with immunoSEQ multiplex PCR, while TCRdb's copy carries only in-frame clones and drops some. The sample carries some 200,000 clones, 56% recorded once. The sample taken for sequencing was CD8+ T cells sorted from blood. The receptors were sampled from a human donor in good health. The CDR3 runs from the conserved cysteine through the conserved F or W. The D gene is left open where the match is weak.

J gene | V gene | D gene | CDR3 protein
TRBJ2-3 | TRBV9 | NA | CASSAGLGDTQYF
TRBJ2-5 | TRBV29-1 | NA | CSVEPMDGPVETQYF
TRBJ1-2 | TRBV25-1 | NA | CASSGGQGYTF
TRBJ2-5 | TRBV2 | NA | CASSDRYEETQYF
TRBJ2-2 | TRBV27 | NA | CASSYRTTGELFF
TRBJ1-1 | TRBV6-1 | NA | CASRQRNTEAFF
TRBJ2-7 | TRBV7-3 | TRBD1 | CASSRGTGINEQYF
TRBJ1-5 | TRBV4-1 | NA | CASSQGLGSNQPQHF
TRBJ1-1 | TRBV29-1 | NA | CSVVRVDSTEAFF
TRBJ1-2 | TRBV29-1 | NA | CSVEEGYTF
TRBJ2-3 | TRBV7-9 | TRBD2 | CASRGAATSGTDTQYF
TRBJ2-5 | TRBV29-1 | TRBD2 | CSVEIAGETQYF
TRBJ2-5 | TRBV4-1 | TRBD1 | CASSQGGGQGAQETQYF
TRBJ1-2 | TRBV27 | NA | CASSLGASLNYGYTF
TRBJ1-1 | TRBV7-9 | TRBD1 | CAGTGATEAFF
TRBJ2-2 | TRBV7-2 | NA | CASRHPSMSYTGELFF
TRBJ1-1 | TRBV12-5 | NA | CASGVFDEAFF
TRBJ1-1 | TRBV7-9 | NA | CASSRTGEAFF
TRBJ2-3 | TRBV11-2 | TRBD2 | CASSFSGGAADTQYF
TRBJ1-2 | TRBV7-9 | TRBD1 | CASSPAGGSRGYGYTF
TRBJ2-3 | TRBV29-1 | NA | CSVEGGRGATDTQYF
TRBJ1-2 | TRBV5-6 | TRBD1 | CASTDGTGNYGYTF
TRBJ2-1 | TRBV4-1 | TRBD2 | CASSQTHTGTRSYNEQFF
TRBJ1-5 | TRBV2 | TRBD1 | CASGPGTGNQPQHF
TRBJ1-2 | TRBV29-1 | TRBD1 | CSVTGGLDYGYTF
TRBJ2-7 | TRBV27 | TRBD2 | CASSPGLAGGTYEQYF
TRBJ1-2 | TRBV7-9 | NA | CASSPAARPVNYGYTF
TRBJ2-1 | TRBV5-1 | NA | CASSLERGGYNEQFF
TRBJ1-1 | TRBV13 | NA | CASSLDAEAFF
TRBJ2-1 | TRBV19 | NA | CASSATPTPYNEQFF
TRBJ1-2 | TRBV9 | NA | CASNSPAYGYTF
TRBJ1-2 | TRBV9 | NA | CASSVAVGVTGNYGYTF
TRBJ1-2 | TRBV2 | TRBD1 | CASSEAVRDSYGYTF
TRBJ2-3 | TRBV6-4 | NA | CASSRGQTFDTDTQYF
TRBJ2-7 | TRBV5-1 | TRBD2 | CASSFRGAYEQYF
TRBJ2-3 | TRBV4-1 | NA | CASSLMTLGGSTDTQYF
TRBJ1-2 | TRBV7-8 | NA | CASSLLFGGEEPVNYGYTF
TRBJ1-1 | TRBV29-1 | NA | CSVEGERTEAFF
TRBJ1-1 | TRBV2 | TRBD1 | CASSIAGTENTEAFF
TRBJ2-1 | TRBV5-4 | NA | CASSYRGAGREQFF
TRBJ1-2 | TRBV7-6 | NA | CAIRDDRGYTF
TRBJ2-7 | TRBV29-1 | NA | CSVEGSGGLDYEQYF
TRBJ2-7 | TRBV29-1 | TRBD1 | CSATGQGQGQYF
TRBJ2-5 | TRBV4-1 | NA | CASSQEGFVETQYF
TRBJ1-1 | TRBV7-9 | NA | CASSSRTDNTEAFF
TRBJ1-2 | TRBV4-2 | TRBD1 | CASSPRTGEGWSDGYTF
TRBJ2-3 | TRBV27 | NA | CASSRRGYTDTQYF
TRBJ2-2 | TRBV5-6 | TRBD2 | CASSLVAGTYTGELFF
TRBJ2-1 | TRBV29-1 | NA | CSVTGTLGEQFF
TRBJ2-6 | TRBV5-1 | TRBD1 | CASRPGQADSGANVLTF
TRBJ2-2 | TRBV4-1 | TRBD2 | CASASGLASGTGELFF